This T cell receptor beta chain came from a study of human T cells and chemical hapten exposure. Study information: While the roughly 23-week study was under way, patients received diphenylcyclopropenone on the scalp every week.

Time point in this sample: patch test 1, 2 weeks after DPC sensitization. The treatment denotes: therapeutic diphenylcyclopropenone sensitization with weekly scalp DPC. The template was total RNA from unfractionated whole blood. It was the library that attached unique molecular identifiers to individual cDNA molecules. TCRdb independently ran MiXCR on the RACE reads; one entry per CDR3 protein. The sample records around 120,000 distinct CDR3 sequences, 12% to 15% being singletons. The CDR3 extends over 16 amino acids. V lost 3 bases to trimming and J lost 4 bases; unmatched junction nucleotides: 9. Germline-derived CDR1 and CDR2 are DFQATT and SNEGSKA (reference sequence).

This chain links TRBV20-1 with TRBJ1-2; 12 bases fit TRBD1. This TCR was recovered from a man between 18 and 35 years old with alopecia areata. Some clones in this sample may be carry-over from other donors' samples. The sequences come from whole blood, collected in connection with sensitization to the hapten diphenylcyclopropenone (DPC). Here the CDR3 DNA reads TGCAGTGCTAGTCCCTCGGGGGGACAGGGGGCCTATGGCTACACCTTC. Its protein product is CSASPSGGQGAYGYTF.